These 10 T cell receptor beta chains were all obtained from the same sample, sequenced in a study of blood T cell repertoires in COVID-19. Profiled with immunoSEQ multiplex PCR; TCRdb holds only in-frame clones, not every one. The table lists around 300,000 clones, roughly 86% of them singletons. The sample consisted of peripheral blood. These receptors came from a woman aged 25-40 years who had recovered from COVID-19.

The CDR3 DNA is TGTGCCAGCAGCTTGGGGACGAGCGGGGGGCAGTTCTTC. Translation gives CASSLGTSGGQFF. J is TRBJ2-1 and V is TRBV5-6, with 8 bases that match TRBD2. Trimming at V came to 0 bases and at J to 12 bases, leaving 5 bases not matched to a gene. Germline V gene lookup returns CDR1 SGHDT and CDR2 YYEEEE. The CDR3 has 13 residues.

This chain uses TRBV5-1 with TRBJ1-1, with D possibly matching TRBD1 (5 bases). The length of the CDR3 is 16 residues. CDR1 and CDR2 (germline): SGHRS, YFSETQ. The V end lost 3 bases, the J end lost 0 bases, and 15 bases lay between the germline ends. The CDR3 is CASSSGLLGVNTEAFF. CDR3 nucleotides: TGCGCCAGCAGCTCCGGACTATTAGGGGTGAACACTGAAGCTTTCTTT. The variable domain in full, completed from reference TRBV5-1 and TRBJ1-1, reads KAGVTQTPRYLIKTRGQQVTLSCSPISGHRSVSWYQQTPGQGLQFLFEYFSETQRNKGNFPGRFSGRQFSNSRSEMNVSTLELGDSALYLCASSSGLLGVNTEAFFGQGTRLTVV.

V usage is TRBV7-9 and J usage is TRBJ1-1; 8 nucleotides match TRBD1. Unmatched junction bases numbered 7, after V lost 5 bases and J lost 5 bases. This CDR3 has 14 residues. Germline CDR1 reads SEHNR; CDR2 reads FQNEAQ (reference sequence). This chain's CDR3 is CASSPRQGRTEAFF. The CDR3 nucleotides read TGTGCCAGCAGCCCCCGACAGGGGAGGACTGAAGCTTTCTTT.

This rearrangement joins TRBV11-1 to TRBJ2-5; TRBD1 matches at 10 bases. The V gene end was trimmed by 5 bases and the J gene end by 3 bases; junction bases not matched to a gene: 3. The CDR3 covers 14 residues. Germline CDR1 is SGHAT and CDR2 is FQDESV (reference sequence). In nucleotides, the CDR3 is TGTGCCAGCAGCAAGGACAGGGGGGAAGAGACCCAGTACTTC. Protein product: CASSKDRGEETQYF.

The V and J genes are TRBV9 and TRBJ2-5; 8 bases are a match to TRBD1. Trimming removed 4 bases from V and 5 bases from J; junction bases left unmatched: 13. The CDR3 is 16 residues long. The V gene's germline CDR1 is SGDLS and CDR2 YYNGEE. CDR3 residues: CASSPQGQGVGETQYF. DNA for the CDR3: TGTGCCAGCAGCCCCCAAGGACAGGGAGTAGGGGAGACCCAGTACTTC.

V gene TRBV7-2 combines with J gene TRBJ1-4; D not resolved. The CDR3 has 13 residues. The V end lost 1 base, the J end lost 8 bases, and 8 bases lay between the germline ends. Germline V CDR1 and CDR2: SGHTA, FQGNSA. CDR3 sequence (DNA): TGTGCCAGCAGCTTAGTGAGGGAAGAAAAACTGTTTTTT. Its translation: CASSLVREEKLFF.

The CDR3 loop is CASSSGDSPLHF. CDR3 bases: TGCGCCAGCAGCTCCGGGGATTCACCCCTCCACTTT. V and J are TRBV5-1 and TRBJ1-6; unclear D gene. Trimming shortened V by 3 bases and J by 8 bases, and 6 bases separated the two germline ends. The CDR3 has 12 amino acids. Germline values: CDR1 SGHRS, CDR2 YFSETQ. Full variable domain (missing parts from reference TRBV5-1 and TRBJ1-6): KAGVTQTPRYLIKTRGQQVTLSCSPISGHRSVSWYQQTPGQGLQFLFEYFSETQRNKGNFPGRFSGRQFSNSRSEMNVSTLELGDSALYLCASSSGDSPLHFGNGTRLTVT.

This clone occurred a few times. The CDR3 reads CASSEEGSKNIQYF. The CDR3 DNA sequence: TGTGCCAGCAGCGAGGAGGGAAGCAAAAACATTCAGTACTTC. The V call is TRBV25-1, the J call TRBJ2-4, with D perhaps matching TRBD2 (6 bases). Trimming removed 6 bases from V and 3 bases from J, with 12 bases in between. Looked up from germline, CDR1 is MGHDK and CDR2 is SYGVNS. The CDR3 has 14 residues.

This chain joins TRBV19 and TRBJ2-2; TRBD2 matches 7 bases. The V gene's germline CDR1 is LNHDA and CDR2 SQIVND (reference sequence). V lost 7 bases and J lost 4; bases outside the gene matches: 9. CDR3 length: 15 amino acids. This CDR3 reads CASNNGIAGTGELFF. The CDR3 bases are TGTGCCAGTAACAATGGAATAGCGGGCACCGGGGAGCTGTTTTTT. The variable domain in full, completed from reference TRBV19 and TRBJ2-2, reads DGGITQSPKYLFRKEGQNVTLSCEQNLNHDAMYWYRQDPGQGLRLIYYSQIVNDFQKGDIAEGYSVSREKKESFPLTVTSAQKNPTAFYLCASNNGIAGTGELFFGEGSRLTVL.

The chain joins TRBV11-2 to TRBJ1-6; 7 nucleotides agree with TRBD1. This CDR3 is 14 amino acids long. CDR1 is SGHAT, CDR2 FQNNGV, per germline. V shed 6 bases, J shed 7 bases, and the junction held 6 bases outside the gene matches. CDR3 region: CASRPTGVNSPLHF. DNA of the CDR3: TGTGCCAGCAGACCAACAGGGGTGAATTCACCCCTCCACTTT.